This T cell receptor (beta chain) is from a study of CD8 T cells in Susac syndrome. J lost 6 bases, V lost 4 bases, and 7 bases had no gene match. The CDR3 is 16 residues long. Germline V gene sequence: CDR1 KGHDR, CDR2 SFDVKD. A quantity of roughly 0.5 to 1 ug RNA underwent reverse transcription using random hexamers. A single record per CDR3 protein comes from TCRdb applying MiXCR to the immunoSEQ multiplex PCR reads. The sample consists of under 95,000 distinct CDR3 sequences, about 93% of them appearing once. CD8+ and CD4+ T cells from blood underwent TCR beta sequencing, which was carried out in a high-throughput format.

The origin of this receptor is a human donor with Susac syndrome. The sample consisted of CD4+ T cells from PBMCs. The rearrangement links TRBV24-1 to TRBJ2-3, with 12 bases aligning to TRBD2. CDR3 bases: TGTGCCACCAGTGAGGCGACTAGCGGGGGCGTGGATACGCAGTATTTT. It codes for CATSEATSGGVDTQYF.